This T cell receptor (beta chain) was recovered during a study of CD8 T cells in ankylosing spondylitis. The CDR3 has 14 residues. Germline V gene sequence: CDR1 SQVTM, CDR2 ANQGSEA. With V trimmed by 6 bases and J by 7 bases, 11 bases remained unmatched. MiXCR was run by TCRdb on the 5' RACE reads, yielding one entry per CDR3 protein. This sample carries tens of thousands of distinct CDR3 sequences, about 15% of them seen once, and the ten largest clones take around 45%. Points from the study as a whole: Past research had described some motif variants in reactive arthritis synovial fluid and blood. The authors found the disease-linked clones to be CD8+ and relatively rare in peripheral blood. Ankylosing spondylitis blood seemed to carry a telltale TCR beta motif made of seven or eight highly homologous variants.

This clonotype was recorded at least ten times. Its antigen is not identified. Material: blood. This TCR was sampled from a male donor with ankylosing spondylitis or in good health (not recorded which). V is TRBV29-1 and J is TRBJ2-5, with 10 bases identical to TRBD2. CDR3 region: CSVNPGTSEGTQYF. The CDR3 DNA sequence: TGCAGCGTGAACCCCGGGACTAGCGAGGGGACCCAGTACTTC.